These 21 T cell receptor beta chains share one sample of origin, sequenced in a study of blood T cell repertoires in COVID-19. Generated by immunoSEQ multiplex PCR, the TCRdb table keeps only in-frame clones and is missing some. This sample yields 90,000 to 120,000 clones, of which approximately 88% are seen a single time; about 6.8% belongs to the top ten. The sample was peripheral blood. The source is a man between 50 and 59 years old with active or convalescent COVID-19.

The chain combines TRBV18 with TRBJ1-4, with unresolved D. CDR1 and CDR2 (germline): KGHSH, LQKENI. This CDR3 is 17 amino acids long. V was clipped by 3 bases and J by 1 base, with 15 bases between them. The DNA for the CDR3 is TGTGCCAGCTCACCCTCTTCATCGGGAGGAACTAATGAAAAACTGTTTTTT. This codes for CASSPSSSGGTNEKLFF.

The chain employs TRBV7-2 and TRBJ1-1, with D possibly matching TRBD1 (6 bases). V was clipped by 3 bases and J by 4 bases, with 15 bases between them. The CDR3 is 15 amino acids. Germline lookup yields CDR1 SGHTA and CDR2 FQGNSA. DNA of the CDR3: TGTGCCAGCAGCTTCGAACCTCAGGGGAGCACTGAAGCTTTCTTT. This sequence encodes CASSFEPQGSTEAFF.

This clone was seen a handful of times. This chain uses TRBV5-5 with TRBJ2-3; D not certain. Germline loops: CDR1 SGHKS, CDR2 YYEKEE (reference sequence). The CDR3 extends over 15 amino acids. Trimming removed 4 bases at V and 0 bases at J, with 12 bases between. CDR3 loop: CASSSLGRSTDTQYF. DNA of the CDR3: TGTGCCAGCAGCAGCTTGGGCAGAAGCACAGATACGCAGTATTTT. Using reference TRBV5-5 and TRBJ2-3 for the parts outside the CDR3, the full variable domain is DAGVTQSPTHLIKTRGQQVTLRCSPISGHKSVSWYQQVLGQGPQFIFQYYEKEERGRGNFPDRFSARQFPNYSSELNVNALLLGDSALYLCASSSLGRSTDTQYFGPGTRLTVL.

The CDR3 nucleotides read TGTGCCGGGAAATCTAGCGGGAGCCCAGATACGCAGTATTTT. Its translation: CAGKSSGSPDTQYF. V usage is TRBV30 and J usage is TRBJ2-3, with TRBD2 identical over 10 bases. Germline V gene sequence: CDR1 GTSNPN, CDR2 SVGIG (reference sequence). Trimming at V came to 8 bases and at J to 4 bases, leaving 9 bases not matched to a gene. The CDR3 consists of 14 residues.

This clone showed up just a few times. The DNA for the CDR3 is TGTGCCAGCAGTGTCGGGACAGCTCAAGAGACCCAGTACTTC. It translates to CASSVGTAQETQYF. The V call is TRBV5-4, the J call TRBJ2-5, with TRBD1 matching 7 bases. Germline CDR1 and CDR2: SGHNT and YYREEE (reference sequence). This CDR3 has 14 amino acids. The J segment lost 2 bases and the V segment lost 5 bases, leaving 6 bases of the junction unmatched. Variable domain in full (rest from reference TRBV5-4 and TRBJ2-5): ETGVTQSPTHLIKTRGQQVTLRCSSQSGHNTVSWYQQALGQGPQFIFQYYREEENGRGNFPPRFSGLQFPNYSSELNVNALELDDSALYLCASSVGTAQETQYFGPGTRLLVL.

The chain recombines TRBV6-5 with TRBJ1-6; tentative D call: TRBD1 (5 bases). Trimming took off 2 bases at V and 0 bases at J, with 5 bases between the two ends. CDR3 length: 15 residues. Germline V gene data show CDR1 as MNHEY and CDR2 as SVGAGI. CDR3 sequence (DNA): TGTGCCAGCAGTTACGACAGCTCCTATAATTCACCCCTCCACTTT. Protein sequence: CASSYDSSYNSPLHF.

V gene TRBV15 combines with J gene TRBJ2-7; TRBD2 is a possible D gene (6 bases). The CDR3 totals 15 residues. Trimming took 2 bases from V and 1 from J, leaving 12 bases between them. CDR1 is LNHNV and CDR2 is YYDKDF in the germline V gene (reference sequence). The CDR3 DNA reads TGTGCCACCAGCAGATCGACGACTAGGTCCTACGAGCAGTACTTC. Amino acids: CATSRSTTRSYEQYF.

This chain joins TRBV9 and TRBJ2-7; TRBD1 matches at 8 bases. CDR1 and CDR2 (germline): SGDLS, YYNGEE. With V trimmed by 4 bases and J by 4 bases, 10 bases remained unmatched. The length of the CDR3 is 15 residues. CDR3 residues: CASSLGTGDHYEQYF. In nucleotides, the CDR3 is TGTGCCAGCAGCCTGGGGACAGGTGATCATTACGAGCAGTACTTC.

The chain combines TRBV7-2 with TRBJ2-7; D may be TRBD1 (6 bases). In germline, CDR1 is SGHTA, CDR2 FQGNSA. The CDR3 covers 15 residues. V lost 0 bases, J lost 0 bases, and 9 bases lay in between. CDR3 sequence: CASSLAGTISYEQYF. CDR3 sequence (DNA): TGTGCCAGCAGCTTAGCGGGGACAATCTCCTACGAGCAGTACTTC.

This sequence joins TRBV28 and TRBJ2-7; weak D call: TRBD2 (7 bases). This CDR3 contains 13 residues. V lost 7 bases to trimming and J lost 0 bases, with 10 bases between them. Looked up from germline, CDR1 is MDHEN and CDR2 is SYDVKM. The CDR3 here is CASTGDYSYEQYF. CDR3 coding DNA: TGTGCCAGCACAGGGGACTACTCCTACGAGCAGTACTTC.

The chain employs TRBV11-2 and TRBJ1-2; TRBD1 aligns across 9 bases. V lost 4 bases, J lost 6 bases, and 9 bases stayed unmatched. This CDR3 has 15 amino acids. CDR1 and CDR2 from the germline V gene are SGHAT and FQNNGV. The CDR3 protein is CASSSHRGRFNGYTF. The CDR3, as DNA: TGTGCCAGCAGCTCCCACAGGGGGCGTTTTAATGGCTACACCTTC.

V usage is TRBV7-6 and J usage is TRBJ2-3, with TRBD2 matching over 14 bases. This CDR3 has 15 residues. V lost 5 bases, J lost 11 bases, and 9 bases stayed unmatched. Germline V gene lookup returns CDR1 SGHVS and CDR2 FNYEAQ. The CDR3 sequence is CASSVGTSGSGGQYF. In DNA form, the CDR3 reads TGTGCCAGCAGCGTAGGGACTAGCGGGAGTGGAGGGCAGTATTTT.

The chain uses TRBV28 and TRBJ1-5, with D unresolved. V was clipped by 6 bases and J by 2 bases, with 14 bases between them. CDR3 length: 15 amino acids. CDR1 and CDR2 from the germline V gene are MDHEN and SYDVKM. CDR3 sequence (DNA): TGTGCCAGCAGCTGGTTAACTATAGGCAATCAGCCCCAGCATTTT. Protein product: CASSWLTIGNQPQHF.

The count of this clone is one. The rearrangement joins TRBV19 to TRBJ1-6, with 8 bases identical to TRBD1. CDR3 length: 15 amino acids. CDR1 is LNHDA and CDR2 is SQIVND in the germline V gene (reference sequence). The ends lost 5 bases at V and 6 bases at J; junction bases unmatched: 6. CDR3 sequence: CASSSQDRANSPLHF. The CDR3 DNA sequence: TGTGCCAGTAGTTCCCAGGACAGGGCTAATTCACCCCTCCACTTT. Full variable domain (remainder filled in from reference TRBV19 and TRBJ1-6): DGGITQSPKYLFRKEGQNVTLSCEQNLNHDAMYWYRQDPGQGLRLIYYSQIVNDFQKGDIAEGYSVSREKKESFPLTVTSAQKNPTAFYLCASSSQDRANSPLHFGNGTRLTVT.

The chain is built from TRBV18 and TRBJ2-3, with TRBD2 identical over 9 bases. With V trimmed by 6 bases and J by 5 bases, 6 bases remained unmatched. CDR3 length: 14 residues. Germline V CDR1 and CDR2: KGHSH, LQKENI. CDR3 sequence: CASSAGGPEDTQYF. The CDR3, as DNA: TGTGCCAGCTCCGCGGGAGGGCCTGAAGATACGCAGTATTTT.

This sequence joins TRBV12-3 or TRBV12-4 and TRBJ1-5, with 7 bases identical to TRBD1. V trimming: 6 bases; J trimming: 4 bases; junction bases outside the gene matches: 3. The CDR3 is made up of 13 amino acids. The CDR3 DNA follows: TGTGCCAGCAGCCTACAGGGGAATCAGCCCCAGCATTTT. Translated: CASSLQGNQPQHF.

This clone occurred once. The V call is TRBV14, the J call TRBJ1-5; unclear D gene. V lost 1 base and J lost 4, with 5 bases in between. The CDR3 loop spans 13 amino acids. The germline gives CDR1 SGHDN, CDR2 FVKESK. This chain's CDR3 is CASSQGPNQPQHF. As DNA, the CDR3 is TGTGCCAGCAGCCAAGGGCCGAATCAGCCCCAGCATTTT. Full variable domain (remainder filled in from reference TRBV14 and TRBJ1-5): EAGVTQFPSHSVIEKGQTVTLRCDPISGHDNLYWYRRVMGKEIKFLLHFVKESKQDESGMPNNRFLAERTGGTYSTLKVQPAELEDSGVYFCASSQGPNQPQHFGDGTRLSIL.

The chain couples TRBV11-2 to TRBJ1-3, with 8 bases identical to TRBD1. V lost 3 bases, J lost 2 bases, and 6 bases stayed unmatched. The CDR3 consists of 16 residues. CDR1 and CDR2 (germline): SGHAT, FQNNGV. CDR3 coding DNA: TGTGCCAGCAGCTTGGCCGGGACAGGCGCTGGAAACACCATATATTTT. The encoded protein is CASSLAGTGAGNTIYF.

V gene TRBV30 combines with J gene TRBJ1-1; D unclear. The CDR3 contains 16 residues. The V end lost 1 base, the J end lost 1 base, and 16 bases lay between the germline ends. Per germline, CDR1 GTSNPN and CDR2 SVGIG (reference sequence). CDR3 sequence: CAWSGIASSWNTEAFF. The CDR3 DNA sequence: TGTGCCTGGAGTGGTATCGCGTCGTCGTGGAACACTGAAGCTTTCTTT.

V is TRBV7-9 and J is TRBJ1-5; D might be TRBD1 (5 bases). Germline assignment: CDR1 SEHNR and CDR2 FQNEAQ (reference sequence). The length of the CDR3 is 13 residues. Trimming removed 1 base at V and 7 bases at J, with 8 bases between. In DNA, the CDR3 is TGTGCCAGCAGCTTAGGGGACTCCCAGCCCCAGCATTTT. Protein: CASSLGDSQPQHF.

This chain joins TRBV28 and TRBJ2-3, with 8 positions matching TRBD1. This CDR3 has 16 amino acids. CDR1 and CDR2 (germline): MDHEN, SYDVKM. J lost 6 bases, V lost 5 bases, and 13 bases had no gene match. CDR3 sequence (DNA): TGTGCCAGCAGTCCCCCCGGGACAGGATTGAGGGATACGCAGTATTTT. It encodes CASSPPGTGLRDTQYF.